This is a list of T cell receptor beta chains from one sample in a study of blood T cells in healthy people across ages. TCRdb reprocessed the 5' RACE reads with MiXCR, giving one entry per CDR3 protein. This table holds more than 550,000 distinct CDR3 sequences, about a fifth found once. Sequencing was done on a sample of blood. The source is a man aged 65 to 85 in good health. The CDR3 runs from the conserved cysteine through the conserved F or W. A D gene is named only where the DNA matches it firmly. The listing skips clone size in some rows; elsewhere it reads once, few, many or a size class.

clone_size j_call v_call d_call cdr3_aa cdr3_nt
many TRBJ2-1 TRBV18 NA CASSHRTATGNEQFF TGTGCCAGCTCACACCGGACTGCAACGGGTAATGAGCAGTTCTTC
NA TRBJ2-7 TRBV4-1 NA CASSQGLSYEQYF TGCGCCAGCAGCCAAGGACTCTCCTACGAGCAGTACTTC
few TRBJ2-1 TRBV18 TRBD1 CASSPGGQVYNEQFF TGTGCCAGCTCACCTGGGGGACAGGTCTACAATGAGCAGTTCTTC
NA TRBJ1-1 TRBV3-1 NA CASSPRGGAGTEAFF TGTGCCAGCAGCCCACGAGGGGGGGCGGGGACTGAAGCTTTCTTT
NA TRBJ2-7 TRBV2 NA CASSGDFYEQYF TGTGCCAGCAGTGGGGACTTTTACGAGCAGTACTTC
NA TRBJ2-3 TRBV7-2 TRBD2 CASSFWPSGIGDTQYF TGTGCCAGCAGCTTCTGGCCTAGCGGGATTGGGGATACGCAGTATTTT
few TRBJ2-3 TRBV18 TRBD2 CASSRLAGLTDTQYF TGTGCCAGCTCACGACTAGCGGGTCTCACAGATACGCAGTATTTT
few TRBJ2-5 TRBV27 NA CASSFRQQGGLKRETQYF TGTGCCAGCAGTTTCCGACAGCAAGGGGGGCTAAAGCGAGAGACCCAGTACTTC
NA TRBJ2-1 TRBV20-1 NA CSARDLDSSYEQFF TGCAGTGCTAGAGATCTCGACAGCTCTTATGAGCAGTTCTTC
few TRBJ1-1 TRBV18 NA CASSPQGTYTEAFF TGTGCCAGCTCACCACAGGGGACATACACTGAAGCTTTCTTT
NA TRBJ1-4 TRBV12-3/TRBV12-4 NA CASTARSGEKLFF TGTGCCAGCACAGCCCGTTCGGGTGAAAAACTGTTTTTT
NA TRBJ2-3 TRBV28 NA CASSSRWDSGTDTQYF TGTGCCAGCAGTTCCCGGTGGGACTCGGGCACAGATACGCAGTATTTT
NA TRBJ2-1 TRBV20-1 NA CSANGPAGSYNEQFF TGCAGTGCTAACGGACCGGCGGGCTCCTACAATGAGCAGTTCTTC
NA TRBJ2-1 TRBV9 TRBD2 CASDPGRGLYNEQFF TGTGCCAGTGATCCCGGGAGGGGTCTCTACAATGAGCAGTTCTTC
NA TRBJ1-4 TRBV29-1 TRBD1 CSVAGQGAMEKLFF TGCAGCGTTGCGGGACAGGGGGCGATGGAAAAACTGTTTTTT
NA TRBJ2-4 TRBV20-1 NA CSARGPHGAKNIQYF TGCAGTGCTAGAGGGCCCCACGGAGCCAAAAACATTCAGTACTTC
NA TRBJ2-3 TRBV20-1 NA CSASDQADTQYF TGCAGTGCCTCAGACCAAGCGGATACGCAGTATTTT
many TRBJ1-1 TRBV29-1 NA CSVEMQGRWDTEAFF TGCAGCGTTGAAATGCAGGGCAGGTGGGACACTGAAGCTTTCTTT
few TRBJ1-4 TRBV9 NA CASSRGRVVATNEKLFF TGTGCCAGCAGCCGGGGCAGGGTAGTTGCAACTAATGAAAAACTGTTTTTT
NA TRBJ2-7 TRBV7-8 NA CASSYGDGSEQYF TGTGCCAGCAGCTATGGCGACGGCAGCGAGCAGTACTTC
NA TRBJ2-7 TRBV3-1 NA CASSQDRQYEQYF TGTGCCAGCAGCCAAGATCGGCAGTACGAGCAGTACTTC
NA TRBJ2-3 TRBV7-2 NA CASSSGTLGDTQYF TGTGCCAGCAGCTCCGGGACATTAGGAGATACGCAGTATTTT
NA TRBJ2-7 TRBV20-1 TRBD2 CSATLGGGRDERYF TGCAGTGCTACCCTTGGGGGGGGAAGGGACGAGCGGTACTTC
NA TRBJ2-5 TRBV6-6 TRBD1 CASSYGQGRGETQYF TGTGCCAGCAGTTACGGACAGGGGAGAGGAGAGACCCAGTACTTC
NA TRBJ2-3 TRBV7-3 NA CASSLSGAVSTDTQYF TGTGCCAGCAGCTTATCAGGAGCGGTTAGCACAGATACGCAGTATTTT
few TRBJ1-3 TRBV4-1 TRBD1 CASSQSLMDRTDSGNTIYF TGCGCCAGCAGCCAATCCTTGATGGACAGGACCGACTCTGGAAACACCATATATTTT
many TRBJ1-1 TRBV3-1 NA CASSQDWNTEAFF TGTGCCAGCAGCCAAGATTGGAACACTGAAGCTTTCTTT
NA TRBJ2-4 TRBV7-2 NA CASSLSAGPQNIQYF TGTGCCAGCAGCTTATCGGCAGGGCCCCAAAACATTCAGTACTTC
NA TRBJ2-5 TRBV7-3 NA CASSLNGVGLQETQYF TGTGCCAGCAGCTTAAATGGGGTGGGACTCCAAGAGACCCAGTACTTC
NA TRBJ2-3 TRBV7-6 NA CASSYLSVADTQYF TGTGCCAGCAGCTATCTATCTGTGGCAGATACGCAGTATTTT
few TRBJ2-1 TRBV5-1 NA CASSRGGTPYNEQFF TGCGCCAGCAGCCGAGGGGGGACCCCATACAATGAGCAGTTCTTC
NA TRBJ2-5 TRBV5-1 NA CASRSGVVETQYF TGCGCCAGCAGGTCTGGGGTAGTAGAGACCCAGTACTTC
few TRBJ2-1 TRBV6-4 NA CASSVDREAYNEQFF TGTGCCAGCAGTGTAGACCGGGAAGCCTACAATGAGCAGTTCTTC
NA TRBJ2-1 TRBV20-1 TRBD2 CSARDRLAGSLGNEQFF TGCAGTGCTAGAGATCGGCTAGCGGGGTCTTTGGGAAATGAGCAGTTCTTC
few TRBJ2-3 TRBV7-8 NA CASSLQEATDTQYF TGTGCCAGCAGCTTGCAGGAAGCCACAGATACGCAGTATTTT
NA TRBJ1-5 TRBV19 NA CASSILKNSNQPQHF TGTGCCAGTAGTATTCTGAAGAATAGCAATCAGCCCCAGCATTTT
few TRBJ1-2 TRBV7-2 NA CASRQSQVGNYGYTF TGTGCCAGCAGACAGTCTCAAGTCGGCAACTATGGCTACACCTTC
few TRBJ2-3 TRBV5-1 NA CASSLGERDTQYF TGCGCCAGCAGCTTGGGAGAGCGGGATACGCAGTATTTT
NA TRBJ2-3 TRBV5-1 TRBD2 CASSSGTSADTQYF TGCGCCAGCAGCTCAGGGACTAGCGCAGATACGCAGTATTTT
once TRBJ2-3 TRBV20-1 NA CSARDVADINTDTQYF TGCAGTGCTAGAGATGTCGCGGACATAAACACAGATACGCAGTATTTT